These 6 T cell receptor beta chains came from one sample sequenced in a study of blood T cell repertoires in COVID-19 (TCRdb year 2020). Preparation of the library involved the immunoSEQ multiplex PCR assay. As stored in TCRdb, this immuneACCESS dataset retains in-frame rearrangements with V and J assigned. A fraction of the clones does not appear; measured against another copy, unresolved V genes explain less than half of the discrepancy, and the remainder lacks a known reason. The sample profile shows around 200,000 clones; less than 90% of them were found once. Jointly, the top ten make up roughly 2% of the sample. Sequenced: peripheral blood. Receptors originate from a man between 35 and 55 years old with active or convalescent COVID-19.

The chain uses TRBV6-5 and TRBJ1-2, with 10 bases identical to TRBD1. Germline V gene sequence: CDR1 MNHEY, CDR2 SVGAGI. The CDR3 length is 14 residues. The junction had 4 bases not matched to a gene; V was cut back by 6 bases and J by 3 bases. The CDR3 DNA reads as TGTGCCAGCAGGGGGACAGGGGACTACTATGGCTACACCTTC. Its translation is CASRGTGDYYGYTF.

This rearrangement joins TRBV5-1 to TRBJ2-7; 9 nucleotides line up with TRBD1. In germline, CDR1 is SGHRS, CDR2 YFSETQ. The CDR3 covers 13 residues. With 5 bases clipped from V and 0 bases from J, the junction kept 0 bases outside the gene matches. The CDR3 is CASRGQGSYEQYF. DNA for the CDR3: TGCGCCAGCAGGGGACAGGGCTCCTACGAGCAGTACTTC.

The CDR3 protein is CASSQGLGEGTDTQYF. CDR3 DNA: TGTGCCAGCAGCCAGGGCCTGGGGGAGGGCACAGATACGCAGTATTTT. The rearrangement links TRBV4-2 to TRBJ2-3, with D maybe TRBD2 (6 bases). Germline CDR1 LGHNA, CDR2 YNFKEQ. The V end lost 3 bases, the J end lost 1 base, and 14 bases lay between the germline ends. This CDR3 is built from 16 residues.

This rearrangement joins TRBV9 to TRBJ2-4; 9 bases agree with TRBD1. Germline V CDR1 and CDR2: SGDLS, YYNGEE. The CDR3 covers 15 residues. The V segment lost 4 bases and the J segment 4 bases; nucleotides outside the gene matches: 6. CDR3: CASSTGTGLKNIQYF. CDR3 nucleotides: TGTGCCAGCAGCACCGGGACAGGGCTTAAAAACATTCAGTACTTC.

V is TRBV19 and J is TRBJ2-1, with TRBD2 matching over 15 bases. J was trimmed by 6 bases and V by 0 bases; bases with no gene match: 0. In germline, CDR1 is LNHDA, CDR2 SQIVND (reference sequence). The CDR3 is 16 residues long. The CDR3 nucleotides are TGTGCCAGTAGTATAGAGGGACTAGCGGGGGGCAATGAGCAGTTCTTC. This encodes CASSIEGLAGGNEQFF. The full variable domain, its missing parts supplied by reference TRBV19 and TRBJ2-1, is DGGITQSPKYLFRKEGQNVTLSCEQNLNHDAMYWYRQDPGQGLRLIYYSQIVNDFQKGDIAEGYSVSREKKESFPLTVTSAQKNPTAFYLCASSIEGLAGGNEQFFGPGTRLTVL.

This CDR3 reads CASTRGTGAGNTIYF. CDR3 bases: TGTGCCAGTACCAGGGGAACAGGGGCTGGAAACACCATATATTTT. The rearrangement links TRBV19 to TRBJ1-3; TRBD1 matches at 7 bases. V shed 7 bases, J shed 2 bases, and the junction held 8 bases outside the gene matches. The CDR3 has 15 amino acids. Looked up from germline, CDR1 is LNHDA and CDR2 is SQIVND (reference sequence).